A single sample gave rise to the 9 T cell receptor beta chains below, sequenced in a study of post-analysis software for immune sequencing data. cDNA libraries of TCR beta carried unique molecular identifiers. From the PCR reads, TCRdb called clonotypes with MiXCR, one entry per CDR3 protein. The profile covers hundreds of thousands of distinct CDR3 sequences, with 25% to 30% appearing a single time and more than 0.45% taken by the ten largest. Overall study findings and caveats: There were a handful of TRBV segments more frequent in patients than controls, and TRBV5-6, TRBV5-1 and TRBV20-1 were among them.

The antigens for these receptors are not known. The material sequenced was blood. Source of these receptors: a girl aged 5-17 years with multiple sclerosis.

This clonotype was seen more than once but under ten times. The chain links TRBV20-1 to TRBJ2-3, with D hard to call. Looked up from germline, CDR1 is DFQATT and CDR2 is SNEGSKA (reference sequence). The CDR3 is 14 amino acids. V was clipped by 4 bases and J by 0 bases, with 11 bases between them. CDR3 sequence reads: CSATPEASTDTQYF. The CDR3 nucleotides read TGCAGTGCTACGCCGGAAGCGAGCACAGATACGCAGTATTTT.

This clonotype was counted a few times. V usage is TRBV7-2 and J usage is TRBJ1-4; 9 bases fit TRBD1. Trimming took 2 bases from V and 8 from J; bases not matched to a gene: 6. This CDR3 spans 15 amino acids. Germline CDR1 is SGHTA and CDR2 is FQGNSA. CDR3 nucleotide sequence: TGTGCCAGCAGCTTATCGTCTGACAGGGGGGAAAAACTGTTTTTT. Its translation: CASSLSSDRGEKLFF.

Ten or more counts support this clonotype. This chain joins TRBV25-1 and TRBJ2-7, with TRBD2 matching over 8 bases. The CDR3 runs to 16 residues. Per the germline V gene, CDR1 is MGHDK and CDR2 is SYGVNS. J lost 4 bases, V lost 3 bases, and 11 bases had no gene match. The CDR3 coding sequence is TGTGCCAGCAGTGATACGAGAGCGGGAGTCGTATACGAGCAGTACTTC. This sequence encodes CASSDTRAGVVYEQYF.

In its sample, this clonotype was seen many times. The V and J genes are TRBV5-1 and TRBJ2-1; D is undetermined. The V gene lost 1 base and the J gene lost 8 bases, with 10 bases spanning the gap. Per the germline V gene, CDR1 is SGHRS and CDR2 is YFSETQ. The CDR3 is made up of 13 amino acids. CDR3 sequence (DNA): TGCGCCAGCAGCTTGAGCCCCAACCATGAGCAGTTCTTC. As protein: CASSLSPNHEQFF.

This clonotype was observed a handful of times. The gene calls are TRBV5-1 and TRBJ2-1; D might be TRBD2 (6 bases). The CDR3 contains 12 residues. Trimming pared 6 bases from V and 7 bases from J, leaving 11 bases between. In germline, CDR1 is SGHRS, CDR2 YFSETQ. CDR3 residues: CASNLAQNEQFF. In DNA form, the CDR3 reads TGCGCCAGCAACCTAGCGCAAAATGAGCAGTTCTTC.

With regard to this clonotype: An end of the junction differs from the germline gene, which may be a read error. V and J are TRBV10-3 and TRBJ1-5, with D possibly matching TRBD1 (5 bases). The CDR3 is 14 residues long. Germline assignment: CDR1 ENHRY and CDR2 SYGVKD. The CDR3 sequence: CAISEGDVNQPQHF. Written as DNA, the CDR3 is TGTGCAATCAGTGAAGGGGATGTAAATCAGCCCCAGCATTTT.

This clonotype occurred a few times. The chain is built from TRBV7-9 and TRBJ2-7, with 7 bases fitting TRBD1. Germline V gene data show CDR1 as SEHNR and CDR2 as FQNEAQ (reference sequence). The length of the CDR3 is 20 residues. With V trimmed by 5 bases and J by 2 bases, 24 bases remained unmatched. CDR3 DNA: TGTGCCAGCAGCCCGATAGGCCCCTCCACTCCGGGACAGACCACCTACGAGCAGTACTTC. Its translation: CASSPIGPSTPGQTTYEQYF. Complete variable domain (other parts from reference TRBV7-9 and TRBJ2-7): DTGVSQNPRHKITKRGQNVTFRCDPISEHNRLYWYRQTLGQGPEFLTYFQNEAQLEKSRLLSDRFSAERPKGSFSTLEIQRTEQGDSAMYLCASSPIGPSTPGQTTYEQYFGPGTRLTVT.

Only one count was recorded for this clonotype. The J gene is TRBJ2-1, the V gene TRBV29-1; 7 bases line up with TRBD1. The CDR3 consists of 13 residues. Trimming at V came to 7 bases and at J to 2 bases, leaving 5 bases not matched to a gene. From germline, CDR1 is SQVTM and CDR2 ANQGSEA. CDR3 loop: CSAGTVPYNEQFF. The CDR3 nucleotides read TGCAGCGCCGGGACAGTTCCCTACAATGAGCAGTTCTTC.

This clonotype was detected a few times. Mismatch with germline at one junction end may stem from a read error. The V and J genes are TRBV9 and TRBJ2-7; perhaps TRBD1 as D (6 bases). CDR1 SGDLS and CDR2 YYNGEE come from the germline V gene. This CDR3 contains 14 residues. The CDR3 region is CASSPTGYSNEQYF. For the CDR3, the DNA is TGTGCCAGCAGCCCAACAGGGTACTCCAACGAGCAGTACTTC.